This T cell receptor beta chain was found in a study of blood T cells in healthy people across ages. Study-level background: About one barcoded beta molecule per two T cells was captured by template switching.

A second roughly 6 to 12 cycle PCR used barcoded and J-beta primers. TCRdb re-called the 5' RACE reads with MiXCR, one entry per CDR3 protein. In the table there are approximately 810,000 distinct CDR3 sequences, more than 25% of which are singletons. The CDR3 spans 15 residues. In this sample, this clonotype turned up a few times. This TCR was recovered from a woman aged 80 or over in good health. V and J are TRBV21-1 and TRBJ2-1; the D call of TRBD1 is as the table states it, not checked on the DNA. TRBV21-1 is tagged as a pseudogene. Specimen: blood. This chain's CDR3 is CASSKNRGAYNEQFF. DNA for the CDR3: TGTGCCAGCAGCAAGAACAGGGGAGCCTACAATGAGCAGTTCTTC.